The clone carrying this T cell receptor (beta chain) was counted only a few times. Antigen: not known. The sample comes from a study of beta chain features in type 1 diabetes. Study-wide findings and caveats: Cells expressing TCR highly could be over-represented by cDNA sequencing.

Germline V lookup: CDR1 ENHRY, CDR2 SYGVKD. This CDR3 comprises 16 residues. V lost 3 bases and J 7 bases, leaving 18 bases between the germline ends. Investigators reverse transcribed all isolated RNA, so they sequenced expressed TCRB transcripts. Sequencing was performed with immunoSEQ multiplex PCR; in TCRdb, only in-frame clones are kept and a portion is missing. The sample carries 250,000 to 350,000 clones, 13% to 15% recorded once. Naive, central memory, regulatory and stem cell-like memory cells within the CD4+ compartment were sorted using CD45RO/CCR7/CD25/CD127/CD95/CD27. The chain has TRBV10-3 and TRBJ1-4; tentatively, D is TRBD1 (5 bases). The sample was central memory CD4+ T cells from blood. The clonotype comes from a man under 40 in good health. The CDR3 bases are TGTGCCATCAGTGACGCCGGGGGTAGAATTAGTGAAAAACTGTTTTTT. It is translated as CAISDAGGRISEKLFF.